The entry below describes one T cell receptor (beta chain). Antigen unknown. The data are from a study of CD8 T cells in ankylosing spondylitis. Study-level findings and limits: Some motif variants had been reported before (in reactive arthritis synovial fluid and blood). A TCR beta motif of fewer than ten highly homologous variants seemed to mark ankylosing spondylitis blood.

It was by quantitative 5'-RACE with molecular barcodes that TCR beta libraries were made. TCRdb re-called the 5' RACE reads through MiXCR, storing one row per CDR3 protein. This table has about 540,000 distinct CDR3 sequences, roughly 13% appearing once. Trimming pared 3 bases from V and 9 bases from J, leaving 12 bases between. The CDR3 runs 13 residues. The germline V gene encodes CDR1 MNHEY and CDR2 SMNVEV (reference sequence). The V call is TRBV27, the J call TRBJ2-1; D is unclear. Sequenced material: blood, either unsorted or a sorted T cell fraction (not recorded which). This TCR was recovered from a male donor with ankylosing spondylitis. CDR3 amino acids: CASSFIVSGEQFF. CDR3 nucleotide sequence: TGTGCCAGCAGTTTTATTGTATCGGGTGAGCAGTTCTTC.